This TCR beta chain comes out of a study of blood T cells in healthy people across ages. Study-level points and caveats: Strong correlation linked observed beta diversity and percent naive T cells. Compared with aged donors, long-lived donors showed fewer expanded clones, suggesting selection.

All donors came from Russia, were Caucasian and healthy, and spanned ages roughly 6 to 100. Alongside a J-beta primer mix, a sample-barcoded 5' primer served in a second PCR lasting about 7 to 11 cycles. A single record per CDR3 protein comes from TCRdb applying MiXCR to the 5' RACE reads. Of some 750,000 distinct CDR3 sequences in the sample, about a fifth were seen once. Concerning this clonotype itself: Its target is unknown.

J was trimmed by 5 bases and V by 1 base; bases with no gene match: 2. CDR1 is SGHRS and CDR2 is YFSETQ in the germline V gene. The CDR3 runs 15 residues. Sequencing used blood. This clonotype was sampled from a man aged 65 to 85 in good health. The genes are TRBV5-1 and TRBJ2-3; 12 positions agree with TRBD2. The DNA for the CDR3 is TGCGCCAGCAGCTTGAAACTAGCGGGAGGAGATACGCAGTATTTT. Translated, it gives CASSLKLAGGDTQYF.